This T cell receptor beta chain was identified during a study of blood T cell repertoires in COVID-19 (dated by TCRdb to the early 2020s). About the full investigation: The collaborator samples originated in the United States, Italy and Spain and spanned the acute and convalescent phases of COVID-19. The prospective study material was composed of cDNA or gDNA derived from T cells, B-cell-depleted T cells, or PBMCs. Subjects who had been exposed to COVID-19, were actively infected with it, or had recovered from it provided the deeply sampled blood TCRbeta repertoires that made up the dataset. The repertoires were released in a freely available public database meant as a resource for research on the immune response to SARS-CoV-2. The samples were drawn from the first 160 participants of the ongoing ImmuneRACE study and from some 1,300 subjects provided by 6 global collaborators. Sample metadata almost always included a de-identified subject ID, COVID-19 status, age in years and sex. Where available, HLA class I and class II types were taken from metadata supplied by the sample provider and were not determined by assay-based typing.

Remarks on this clone: There is no known antigen for this receptor. Within one base of it there is no much larger clone, and no base qualities were kept.

The paper as a whole reports these results and caveats: How much clinical and demographic metadata was included differed by source and by participant, and the metadata was provided uncurated.

The collaborating institutions used their own protocols to collect whole blood in K2EDTA tubes. For TCRbeta analysis, collaborators shipped samples as frozen whole blood, isolated PBMCs, or DNA extracted from either of those sample types. V is pared back by 8 bases and J by 6 bases, with 11 bases lying between the germline termini. The CDR3 goes from the cysteine to the phenylalanine over 13 residues. Of all the DNA, just the CDR3 is kept, 39 bases in frame from base 1. Reading the germline V gene gives CDR1 ENHRY and CDR2 SYGVKD. TCRbeta CDR3 regions were amplified from genomic DNA using the immunoSEQ Assay, a bias-controlled multiplex PCR. The paper's data handling went like this. Nucleated cell counts per sample were estimated from amplification of reference gene primers within the assay. Sequence reads were collapsed and filtered to measure the absolute abundance of every unique TCRbeta CDR3 rearrangement. For each sample, productive Simpson clonality was calculated as the square root of Simpson's diversity index across productive rearrangements. TCRdb holds this immuneACCESS table with in-frame rearrangements only. Some clones are missing; in checked studies, unresolved V genes explain under half, and the rest has no known cause. V, J and clone size were drawn from that table, and D and trimming were deduced from the DNA. The sample yields about 100,000 clones; more than 80% were counted once. Of the sample, 32% is held by the ten largest clones.

Sequencing used peripheral blood. This sequence originates from an elderly woman with acute or convalescent COVID-19. This receptor chain uses TRBV10-3 and TRBJ1-6; a weak D assignment points to TRBD1 (6 bases agree). The DNA reads as follows: TGTGCCATCGGAGACAGGTCTAATTCACCCCTCCACTTT. The encoded protein is CAIGDRSNSPLHF.